Listed here is a single TCR beta chain. As yet, its antigen is unknown. The sample is drawn from a study of vaccination effects on CD4 cells after COVID-19. Findings and limits, study-wide: Few convalescent patients were included, and no early post-infection timepoints were sampled.

ViraFEST used viral peptide pools to expand antigen-specific CD4+ T cells before sequencing. Isolation of CD4+ T cells took place after 10 days of culture. It was two doses of either the BNT162b2 or mRNA-1273 vaccine that participants received. They grew a few million PBMC in each well, adding 10 IU/ml IL-2 and approximately 9.2 ug/ml peptides. TCRdb's table, derived via immunoSEQ multiplex PCR, lists solely in-frame clones and lacks some. This sample carries fewer than 15,000 clones, 75% of them seen once, and the ten largest clones take roughly 24%. The source is a human donor who received a COVID-19 vaccine. This specimen consisted of CD4+ T cells from PBMCs cultured with HCoV-NL63 spike peptides, obtained after COVID-19 vaccination.

The CDR3, as DNA: TGTGCCAGCAGCTTGGACACTATTCAAGAGACCCAGTACTTC. Its translation: CASSLDTIQETQYF. J is TRBJ2-5 and V is TRBV5-5; D is unresolved. Germline V lookup: CDR1 SGHKS, CDR2 YYEKEE (reference sequence). The V and J ends lost 0 bases and 2 bases respectively, with 8 bases between them. The CDR3 is made up of 14 amino acids.